These 10 T cell receptor beta chains originate from one sample sequenced in a study of blood T cell repertoires in COVID-19. TCRdb's copy holds only in-frame clones and misses some; the assay was immunoSEQ multiplex PCR. The repertoire holds around 86,000 clones, with roughly 88% as singletons. Sequenced material: peripheral blood. Receptor source: a human donor in a cohort sampled during active COVID-19.

This chain links TRBV18 with TRBJ2-7, with TRBD2 as a possible D gene (6 bases). CDR3 length: 15 residues. Germline assignment: CDR1 KGHSH and CDR2 LQKENI. The V end was cut by 2 bases, the J end by 5 bases, with 16 bases between. CDR3 nucleotides: TGTGCCAGCTCACCAGTGGTCGAAGCTAGCGACGAGCAGTACTTC. Translating gives CASSPVVEASDEQYF.

The chain carries TRBV11-2 and TRBJ2-3, with 14 bases that match TRBD2. This CDR3 has 15 residues. V was pared by 4 bases and J by 6 bases, with 3 bases of the junction left unmatched. In germline, CDR1 is SGHAT, CDR2 FQNNGV. This CDR3 reads CASSSRTSGRDTQYF. The CDR3 DNA follows: TGTGCCAGCAGCTCAAGGACTAGCGGGAGGGATACGCAGTATTTT.

This chain links TRBV28 with TRBJ1-3, with a tentative D call TRBD1 (5 bases). This CDR3 comprises 15 residues. Trimming stripped 2 bases from V and 9 bases from J, with 17 bases between. Germline-derived CDR1 and CDR2 are MDHEN and SYDVKM. The DNA of the CDR3 is TGTGCCAGCAGTTTAGGGGGGACCCCTCTGGGCACCATATATTTT. Its translation is CASSLGGTPLGTIYF.

CDR3 bases: TGTGCCAGCAAGGCGGCGGAGGACACTGAAGCTTTCTTT. This codes for CASKAAEDTEAFF. V is TRBV27 and J is TRBJ1-1, with D uncertain. The germline V gene encodes CDR1 MNHEY and CDR2 SMNVEV (reference sequence). Deletions cut 7 bases from V and 3 bases from J, with 12 bases between. The CDR3 length is 13 residues.

This chain uses TRBV5-4 with TRBJ1-3, with TRBD1 matching 8 bases. The CDR3 has 16 residues. Germline V gene lookup returns CDR1 SGHNT and CDR2 YYREEE (reference sequence). V shed 5 bases and J 0 bases; nucleotides not matched to a gene: 7. The CDR3: CASRPGQGSSGNTIYF. CDR3 nucleotides: TGTGCCAGCAGACCCGGACAGGGCTCCTCTGGAAACACCATATATTTT.

The V gene is TRBV4-2, the J gene TRBJ1-5, with TRBD1 matching 9 bases. CDR1 is LGHNA and CDR2 is YNFKEQ in the germline V gene. Losses at the gene ends were 4 bases for V and 6 bases for J; bases not matched to a gene: 7. The CDR3 is made up of 15 amino acids. For the CDR3, the DNA is TGTGCCAGCAGCCGGGACAGGGAGGGTCGTCAGCCCCAGCATTTT. Its protein product is CASSRDREGRQPQHF.

In regard to this clone: This specimen includes other DNA sequences encoding the same CDR3. The chain employs TRBV2 and TRBJ2-7; D is unclear. Trimming shortened V by 6 bases and J by 1 base, and 4 bases separated the two germline ends. Germline-derived CDR1 and CDR2 are SNHLY and FYNNEI. The CDR3 spans 11 residues. CDR3 nucleotide sequence: TGTGCCAGCAGCCCTTCCTACGAGCAGTACTTC. It is translated as CASSPSYEQYF.

The table lists this clone with a few counts. The chain employs TRBV6-1 and TRBJ2-7; 10 bases fit TRBD2. V lost 0 bases, J lost 4 bases, and 3 bases stayed unmatched. This CDR3 has 15 amino acids. The germline V gene has CDR1 MNHNS and CDR2 SASEGT. Written as DNA, the CDR3 is TGTGCCAGCAGTGAAGCGTCTAGCGGGGGATACGAGCAGTACTTC. Amino acids: CASSEASSGGYEQYF.

This chain links TRBV9 with TRBJ1-1, with TRBD1 identical over 8 bases. The CDR3 spans 14 residues. The V segment lost 0 bases and the J segment 4 bases; nucleotides outside the gene matches: 2. CDR1 is SGDLS and CDR2 is YYNGEE in the germline V gene. The CDR3 DNA is TGTGCCAGCAGCGTAGGGGACAGGCCCACTGAAGCTTTCTTT. This translates into CASSVGDRPTEAFF.

This clone was observed once. V gene TRBV28 combines with J gene TRBJ2-3; a weak D match, TRBD1 (6 bases). The length of the CDR3 is 15 residues. The V end lost 4 bases, the J end lost 2 bases, and 13 bases lay between the germline ends. Per the germline V gene, CDR1 is MDHEN and CDR2 is SYDVKM. The CDR3 region has the DNA TGTGCCAGCAGTTCGGACAGTGATTACACAGATACGCAGTATTTT. Translated, it gives CASSSDSDYTDTQYF. Looking up the rest from reference TRBV28 and TRBJ2-3 gives the full variable domain: DVKVTQSSRYLVKRTGEKVFLECVQDMDHENMFWYRQDPGLGLRLIYFSYDVKMKEKGDIPEGYSVSREKKERFSLILESASTNQTSMYLCASSSDSDYTDTQYFGPGTRLTVL.